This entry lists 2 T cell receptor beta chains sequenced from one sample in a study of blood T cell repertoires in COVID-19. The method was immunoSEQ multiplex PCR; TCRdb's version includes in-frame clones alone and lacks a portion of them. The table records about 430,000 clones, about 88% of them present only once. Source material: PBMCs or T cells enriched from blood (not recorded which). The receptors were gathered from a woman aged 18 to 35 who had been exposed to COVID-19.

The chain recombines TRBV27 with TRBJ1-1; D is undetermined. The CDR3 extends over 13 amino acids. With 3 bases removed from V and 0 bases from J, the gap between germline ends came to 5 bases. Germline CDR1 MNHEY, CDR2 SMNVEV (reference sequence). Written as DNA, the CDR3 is TGTGCCAGCAGTTTTAACATGAACACTGAAGCTTTCTTT. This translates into CASSFNMNTEAFF.

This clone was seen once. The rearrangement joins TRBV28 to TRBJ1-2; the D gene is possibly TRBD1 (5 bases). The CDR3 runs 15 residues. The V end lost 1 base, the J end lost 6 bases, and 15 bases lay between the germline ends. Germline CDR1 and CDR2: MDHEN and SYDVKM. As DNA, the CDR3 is TGTGCCAGCAGTTTATCCCCATCGGGGGGAGATGGCTACACCTTC. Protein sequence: CASSLSPSGGDGYTF.